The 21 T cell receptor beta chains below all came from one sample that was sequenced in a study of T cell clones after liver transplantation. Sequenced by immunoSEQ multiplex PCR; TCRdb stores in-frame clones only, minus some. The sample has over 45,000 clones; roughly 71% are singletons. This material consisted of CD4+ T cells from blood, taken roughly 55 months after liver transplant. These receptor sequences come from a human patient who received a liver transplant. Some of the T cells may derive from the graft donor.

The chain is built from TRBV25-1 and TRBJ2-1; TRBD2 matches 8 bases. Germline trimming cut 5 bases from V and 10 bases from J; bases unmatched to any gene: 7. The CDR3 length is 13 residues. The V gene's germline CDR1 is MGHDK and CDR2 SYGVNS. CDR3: CASSRGGIGEQFF. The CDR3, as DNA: TGTGCCAGCAGTCGCGGGGGGATAGGGGAGCAGTTCTTC.

CDR3 region: CASSVGALQENSPLHF. CDR3 DNA: TGTGCCAGCAGCGTAGGCGCCCTGCAGGAGAATTCACCCCTCCACTTT. This sequence joins TRBV9 and TRBJ1-6; D not certain. The CDR3 is 16 amino acids. Deletions cut 0 bases from V and 7 bases from J, with 14 bases between. Germline V CDR1 and CDR2: SGDLS, YYNGEE.

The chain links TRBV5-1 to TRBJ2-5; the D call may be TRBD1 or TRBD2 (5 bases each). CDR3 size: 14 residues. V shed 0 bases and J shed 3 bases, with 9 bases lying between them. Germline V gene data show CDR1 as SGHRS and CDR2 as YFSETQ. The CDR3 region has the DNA TGCGCCAGCAGCTTGGGACAGAGGGAAGAGACCCAGTACTTC. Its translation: CASSLGQREETQYF. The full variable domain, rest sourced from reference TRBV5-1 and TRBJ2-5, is KAGVTQTPRYLIKTRGQQVTLSCSPISGHRSVSWYQQTPGQGLQFLFEYFSETQRNKGNFPGRFSGRQFSNSRSEMNVSTLELGDSALYLCASSLGQREETQYFGPGTRLLVL.

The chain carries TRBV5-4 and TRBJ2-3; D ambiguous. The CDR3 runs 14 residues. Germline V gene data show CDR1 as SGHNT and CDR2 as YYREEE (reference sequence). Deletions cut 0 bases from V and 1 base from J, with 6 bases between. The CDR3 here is CASSLAVGTDTQYF. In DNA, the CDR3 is TGTGCCAGCAGCTTGGCCGTCGGCACAGATACGCAGTATTTT.

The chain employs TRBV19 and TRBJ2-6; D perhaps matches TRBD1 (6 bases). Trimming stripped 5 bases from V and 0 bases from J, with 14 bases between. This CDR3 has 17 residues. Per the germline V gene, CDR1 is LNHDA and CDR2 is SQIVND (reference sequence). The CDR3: CASSVRGMSSGANVLTF. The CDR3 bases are TGTGCCAGTAGTGTCAGGGGAATGAGCTCTGGGGCCAACGTCCTGACTTTC.

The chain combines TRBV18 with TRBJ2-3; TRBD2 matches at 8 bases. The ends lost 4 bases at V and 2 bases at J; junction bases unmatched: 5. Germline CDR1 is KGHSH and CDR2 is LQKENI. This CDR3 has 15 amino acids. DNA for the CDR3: TGTGCCAGCTCACAGATTAGCGGGGACACAGATACGCAGTATTTT. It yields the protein CASSQISGDTDTQYF.

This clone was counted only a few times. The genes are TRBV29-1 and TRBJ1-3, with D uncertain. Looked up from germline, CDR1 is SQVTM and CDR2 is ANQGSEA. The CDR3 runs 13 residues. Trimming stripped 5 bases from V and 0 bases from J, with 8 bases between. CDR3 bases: TGCAGCGTTAAGCCGAGCTCTGGAAACACCATATATTTT. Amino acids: CSVKPSSGNTIYF. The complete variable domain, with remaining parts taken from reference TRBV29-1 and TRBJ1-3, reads SAVISQKPSRDICQRGTSLTIQCQVDSQVTMMFWYRQQPGQSLTLIATANQGSEATYESGFVIDKFPISRPNLTFSTLTVSNMSPEDSSIYLCSVKPSSGNTIYFGEGSWLTVV.

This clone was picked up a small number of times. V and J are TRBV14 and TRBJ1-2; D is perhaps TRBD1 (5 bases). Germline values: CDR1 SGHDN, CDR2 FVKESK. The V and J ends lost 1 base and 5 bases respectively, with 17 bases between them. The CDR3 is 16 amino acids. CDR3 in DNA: TGTGCCAGCAGCCAAGTTTCGGCAGGGAATAGGTATGGCTACACCTTC. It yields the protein CASSQVSAGNRYGYTF.

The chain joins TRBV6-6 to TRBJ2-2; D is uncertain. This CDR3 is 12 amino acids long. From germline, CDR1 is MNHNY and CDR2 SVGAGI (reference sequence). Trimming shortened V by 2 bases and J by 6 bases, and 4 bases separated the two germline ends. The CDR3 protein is CASSYNAGELFF. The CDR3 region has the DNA TGTGCCAGCAGTTACAACGCCGGGGAGCTGTTTTTT.

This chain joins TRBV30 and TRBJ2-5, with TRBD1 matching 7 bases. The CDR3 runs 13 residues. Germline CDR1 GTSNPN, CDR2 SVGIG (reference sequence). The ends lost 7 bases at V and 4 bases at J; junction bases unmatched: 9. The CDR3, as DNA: TGTGCCTTGGTTAGACAGGGTAGAGAGACCCAGTACTTC. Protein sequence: CALVRQGRETQYF. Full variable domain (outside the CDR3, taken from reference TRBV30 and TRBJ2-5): SQTIHQWPATLVQPVGSPLSLECTVEGTSNPNLYWYRQAAGRGLQLLFYSVGIGQISSEVPQNLSASRPQDRQFILSSKKLLLSDSGFYLCALVRQGRETQYFGPGTRLLVL.

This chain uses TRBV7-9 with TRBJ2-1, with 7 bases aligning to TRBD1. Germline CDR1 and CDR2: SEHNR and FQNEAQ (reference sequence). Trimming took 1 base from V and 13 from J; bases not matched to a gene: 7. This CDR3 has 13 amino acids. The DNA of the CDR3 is TGTGCCAGCAGCTTAGAGAGACAGGGAGAACAGTTCTTC. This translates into CASSLERQGEQFF.

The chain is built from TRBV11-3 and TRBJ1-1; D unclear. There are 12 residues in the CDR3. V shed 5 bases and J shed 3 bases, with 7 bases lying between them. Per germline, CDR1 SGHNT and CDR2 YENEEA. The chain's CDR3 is CASSKPDTEAFF. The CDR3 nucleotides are TGTGCCAGCAGCAAACCCGACACTGAAGCTTTCTTT.

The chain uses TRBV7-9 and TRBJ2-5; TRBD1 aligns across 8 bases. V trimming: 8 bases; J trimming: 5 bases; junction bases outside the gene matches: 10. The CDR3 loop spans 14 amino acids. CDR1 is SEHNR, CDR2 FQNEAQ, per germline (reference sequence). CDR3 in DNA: TGTGCCAGCGGCAGGGGGCTGCTAGGGGAGACCCAGTACTTC. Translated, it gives CASGRGLLGETQYF.

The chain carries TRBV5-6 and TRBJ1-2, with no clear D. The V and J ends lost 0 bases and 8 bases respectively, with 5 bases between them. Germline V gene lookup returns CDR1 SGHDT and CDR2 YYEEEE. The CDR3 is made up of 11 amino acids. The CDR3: CASSLAMGYTF. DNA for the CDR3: TGTGCCAGCAGCTTGGCCATGGGCTACACCTTC.

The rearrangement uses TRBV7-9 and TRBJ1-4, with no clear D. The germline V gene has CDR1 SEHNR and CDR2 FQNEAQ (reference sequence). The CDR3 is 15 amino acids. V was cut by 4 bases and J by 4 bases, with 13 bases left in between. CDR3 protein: CASSSLGSLNEKLFF. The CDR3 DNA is TGTGCCAGCAGCTCCCTCGGGAGCCTTAATGAAAAACTGTTTTTT.

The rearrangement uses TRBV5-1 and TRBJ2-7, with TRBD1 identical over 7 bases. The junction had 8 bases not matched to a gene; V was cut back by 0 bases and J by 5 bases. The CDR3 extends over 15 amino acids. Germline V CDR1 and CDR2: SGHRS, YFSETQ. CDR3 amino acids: CASSLEGQHIDEQYF. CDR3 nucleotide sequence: TGCGCCAGCAGCTTGGAGGGACAGCATATCGACGAGCAGTACTTC.

The CDR3 protein is CASSFSGVYTDTQYF. The CDR3 nucleotides read TGTGCCAGCAGTTTTAGCGGGGTCTACACAGATACGCAGTATTTT. The V call is TRBV28, the J call TRBJ2-3, with 8 bases fitting TRBD2. CDR1 is MDHEN and CDR2 is SYDVKM in the germline V gene. This CDR3 contains 15 residues. V shed 3 bases, J shed 2 bases, and the junction held 4 bases outside the gene matches.

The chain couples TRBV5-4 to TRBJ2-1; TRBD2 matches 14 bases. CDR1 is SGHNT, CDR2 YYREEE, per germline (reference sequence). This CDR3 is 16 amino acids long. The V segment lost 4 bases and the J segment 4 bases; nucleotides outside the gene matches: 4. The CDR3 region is CASSPRTSGGYNEQFF. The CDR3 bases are TGTGCCAGCAGCCCTAGGACTAGCGGGGGGTACAATGAGCAGTTCTTC.

The CDR3 loop is CASSVRGRGYGYTF. The DNA of the CDR3 is TGTGCCAGCAGTGTAAGGGGCAGGGGCTATGGCTACACCTTC. The chain is built from TRBV2 and TRBJ1-2; D may be TRBD1 (6 bases). In germline, CDR1 is SNHLY, CDR2 FYNNEI. The V and J ends lost 4 bases and 4 bases respectively, with 13 bases between them. This CDR3 spans 14 amino acids.

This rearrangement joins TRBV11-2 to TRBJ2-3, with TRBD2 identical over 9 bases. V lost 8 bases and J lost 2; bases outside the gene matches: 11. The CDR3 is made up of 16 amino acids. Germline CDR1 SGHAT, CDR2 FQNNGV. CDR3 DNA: TGTGCCAGCGCACCCCGCGCGGGGGGGGTCACAGATACGCAGTATTTT. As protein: CASAPRAGGVTDTQYF.

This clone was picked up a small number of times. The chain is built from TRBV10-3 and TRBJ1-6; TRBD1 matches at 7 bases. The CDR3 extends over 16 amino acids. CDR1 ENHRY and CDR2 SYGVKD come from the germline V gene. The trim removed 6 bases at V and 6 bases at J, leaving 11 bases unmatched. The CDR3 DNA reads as TGTGCCATCAGAGATCCAGGGGGAAGTGGTAATTCACCCCTCCACTTT. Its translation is CAIRDPGGSGNSPLHF.